The 18 T cell receptor beta chains presented below share a single source sample, sequenced in a study of tumor-infiltrating lymphocytes in primary liver carcinoma. RNA was extracted from whole blood without cell sorting, alongside germline DNA. The authors made TCR beta cDNA from about 500 ng total RNA with a constant-region primer. Library construction for TCR beta comprised three nested multiplex PCR rounds performed with slightly modified ARM-PCR. It was with TRBV1-TRBV30 forward primers and a C-beta reverse primer that the first two PCR rounds were run, at roughly 10 cycles each. From the multiplex PCR reads, TCRdb called clonotypes with MiXCR, one entry per CDR3 protein. The table shows approximately 300,000 distinct CDR3 sequences, with 50% to 70% occurring only once. The sequenced material came from peripheral blood. The receptors here all came from a middle-aged man with primary liver carcinoma and hepatitis B virus infection.

This clonotype was counted many times. The chain joins TRBV6-6 to TRBJ1-5, with TRBD1 matching over 7 bases. V was pared by 0 bases and J by 5 bases, with 4 bases of the junction left unmatched. Germline V gene sequence: CDR1 MNHNY, CDR2 SVGAGI (reference sequence). The CDR3 has 15 residues. The CDR3 reads CASSYSGQKDQPQHF. The DNA of the CDR3 is TGTGCCAGCAGTTACTCGGGACAGAAGGATCAGCCCCAGCATTTT.

In its sample, this clonotype was seen many times. This rearrangement joins TRBV29-1 to TRBJ2-5; no clear D gene. CDR3 size: 11 residues. Germline assignment: CDR1 SQVTM and CDR2 ANQGSEA. Trimming pared 3 bases from V and 5 bases from J, leaving 7 bases between. The CDR3 sequence: CSVEFGETQYF. In DNA form, the CDR3 reads TGCAGCGTTGAGTTCGGGGAGACCCAGTACTTC.

About this clonotype itself: Sequence at one end of the junction differs from germline and may be a read error. V usage is TRBV5-1 and J usage is TRBJ2-3; D is tentatively TRBD1 or TRBD2 (5 bases each). Germline V gene lookup returns CDR1 SGHRS and CDR2 YFSETQ. The CDR3 runs 15 residues. As DNA, the CDR3 is TGTGCCAGCAGCTTGGAGGCGACAGTGGCGGATACGCAGTATTTT. Translation: CASSLEATVADTQYF.

This clonotype was seen a handful of times. Its ends do not fully match the called genes, so a read error is possible. V gene TRBV11-2 combines with J gene TRBJ2-1; D may match TRBD1 or TRBD2 (5 bases each). This CDR3 is 15 amino acids long. Germline CDR1 is SGHAT and CDR2 is FQNNGV. The CDR3 loop is CTSSFEGPGRHEQFF. The CDR3 region has the DNA TGTACCAGCAGCTTTGAAGGGCCAGGGAGACATGAGCAGTTCTTC.

This clonotype was counted many times. The J gene is TRBJ2-1, the V gene TRBV10-3, with no clear D. Germline V lookup: CDR1 ENHRY, CDR2 SYGVKD. The ends were cut back, 4 bases at V and 4 bases at J, with 8 bases in the middle. This CDR3 has 13 amino acids. Here the CDR3 reads CAISAPRYNEQFF. The DNA for the CDR3 is TGTGCCATCAGTGCCCCCAGGTACAATGAGCAGTTCTTC.

To note about this clonotype: Relative to the germline gene, one junction end is altered; a read error may explain this. The V call is TRBV6-5, the J call TRBJ1-2; TRBD1 is a possible D gene (5 bases). Germline CDR1 reads MNHEY; CDR2 reads SVGAGI. The CDR3 totals 13 residues. This CDR3 reads CVSSYSGRDGYAF. Here the CDR3 DNA reads TGTGTCAGCAGCTACTCCGGCAGGGATGGCTACGCCTTC.

Worth noting for this clonotype: Relative to the germline gene, one junction end is altered; a read error may explain this. V is TRBV11-2 and J is TRBJ2-7; TRBD2 matches 11 bases. CDR1 SGHAT and CDR2 FQNNGV come from the germline V gene. The CDR3 spans 16 residues. The chain's CDR3 is CAGSLGVLAGADEQYF. CDR3 coding DNA: TGTGCCGGCAGCTTAGGTGTACTAGCGGGAGCCGACGAGCAGTACTTC.

In regard to this clonotype: A much more abundant neighbour one base away suggests this may be a read error. The chain has TRBV4-1 and TRBJ2-7; D unclear. This CDR3 contains 17 residues. Germline assignment: CDR1 MGHRA and CDR2 YSYEKL. The CDR3 DNA sequence: TGCGCCAGCAGCCAAGATCAAAGGGCCCACTACTCCTACGTGCAGTACTTC. The encoded protein is CASSQDQRAHYSYVQYF.

The CDR3: CASSALAGGLGEQYF. The CDR3, as DNA: TGTGCCAGCAGCGCCTTAGCGGGAGGGCTGGGGGAGCAGTACTTC. This rearrangement joins TRBV7-9 to TRBJ2-7, with 11 bases fitting TRBD2. Germline V gene data show CDR1 as SEHNR and CDR2 as FQNEAQ (reference sequence). The CDR3 spans 15 residues. Trimming at V came to 5 bases and at J to 7 bases, leaving 10 bases not matched to a gene.

V is TRBV6-2 or TRBV6-3 and J is TRBJ2-6; perhaps TRBD2 as D (6 bases). V was shortened by 5 bases and J by 0 bases, with 20 bases between the two germline ends. Germline CDR1 reads MNHEY; CDR2 reads SVGEGT. The CDR3 has 19 residues. The CDR3 DNA sequence: TGTGCCAGCAGTCCGCGGACTATCAGGAGTTTCTCTGGGGCCAACGTCCTGACTTTC. Translation: CASSPRTIRSFSGANVLTF.

The chain links TRBV11-2 to TRBJ2-1, with unresolved D. This CDR3 has 16 amino acids. Trimming stripped 0 bases from V and 0 bases from J, with 9 bases between. Per the germline V gene, CDR1 is SGHAT and CDR2 is FQNNGV. The CDR3 nucleotides read TGTGCCAGCAGCTTAGATCCAGAGAGCTCCTACAATGAGCAGTTCTTC. The encoded protein is CASSLDPESSYNEQFF.

This clonotype was counted only a few times. The chain carries TRBV28 and TRBJ2-1; D gene uncertain. The germline gives CDR1 MDHEN, CDR2 SYDVKM. The CDR3 runs to 14 residues. V gave up 2 bases and J gave up 6 bases, with 11 bases separating them. CDR3 nucleotides: TGTGCCAGCAGTTTACTGACACCGGGCAATGAGCAGTTCTTC. It yields the protein CASSLLTPGNEQFF.

With respect to this clonotype: Since a much larger clone is just one base distant, this may be a read error. The gene calls are TRBV23-1 and TRBJ1-5, with D perhaps TRBD1 (5 bases). TRBV23-1 is identified as an open reading frame with a role that is uncertain. The CDR3 has 15 amino acids. V was pared by 0 bases and J by 4 bases, with 10 bases between. The chain's CDR3 is CASSQSGRANQPQHF. The CDR3 DNA follows: TGCGCCAGCAGTCAATCCGGCAGGGCAAATCAGCCCCAGCATTTT.

Points on this clonotype: This may stem from a read error, because a much larger clone lies one nucleotide away. The chain has TRBV6-5 and TRBJ1-5, with a tentative D call TRBD1 (5 bases). The CDR3 spans 14 residues. V was pared by 0 bases and J by 11 bases, with 14 bases between. The germline CDR1 and CDR2 sequences are MNHEY and SVGAGI. The CDR3 bases are TGTGCCAGCAGTTACTCTCCGGGGGAACAGTCCCAGCATTTT. This sequence encodes CASSYSPGEQSQHF.

Points on this clonotype: This sequence may be a read error, since a much larger clone differs from it by one base. This chain connects TRBV4-1 to TRBJ2-1, with a possible D match to TRBD1 (6 bases). The CDR3 spans 14 residues. The V gene lost 0 bases and the J gene lost 6 bases, with 9 bases spanning the gap. Germline CDR1 and CDR2: MGHRA and YSYEKL. The CDR3 sequence is CASSQDWDTNEQFF. Written as DNA, the CDR3 is TGCGCCAGCAGCCAAGATTGGGACACCAATGAGCAGTTCTTC.

With respect to this clonotype: A much larger clone differs by one base, so this may be a read error. The rearrangement links TRBV4-1 to TRBJ1-4; D ambiguous. CDR1 and CDR2 from the germline V gene are MGHRA and YSYEKL. The CDR3 totals 15 residues. In nucleotides, the CDR3 is TGCGCCAGCAGCCAGGGGTTACGGATTAATGGAAAACTGTTTTTT. This encodes CASSQGLRINGKLFF.

This clonotype was observed once. The chain joins TRBV5-1 to TRBJ1-1; TRBD1 is a possible D gene (6 bases). The CDR3 loop spans 14 amino acids. The germline V gene encodes CDR1 SGHRS and CDR2 YFSETQ. Deletions cut 6 bases from V and 4 bases from J, with 16 bases between. The CDR3 here is CASTEQGWGTEAFF. The CDR3 DNA reads as TGCGCCAGCACCGAACAGGGTTGGGGCACTGAAGCTTTCTTT.

This clonotype was counted ten times or more. CDR3 nucleotide sequence: TGTGCCAGCCGGGGGAGGGATTCAGATACGCAGTATTTT. Encoded protein: CASRGRDSDTQYF. The genes are TRBV6-6 and TRBJ2-3; TRBD2 aligns across 7 bases. Looked up from germline, CDR1 is MNHNY and CDR2 is SVGAGI (reference sequence). V lost 8 bases and J lost 4; bases outside the gene matches: 6. This CDR3 has 13 amino acids.